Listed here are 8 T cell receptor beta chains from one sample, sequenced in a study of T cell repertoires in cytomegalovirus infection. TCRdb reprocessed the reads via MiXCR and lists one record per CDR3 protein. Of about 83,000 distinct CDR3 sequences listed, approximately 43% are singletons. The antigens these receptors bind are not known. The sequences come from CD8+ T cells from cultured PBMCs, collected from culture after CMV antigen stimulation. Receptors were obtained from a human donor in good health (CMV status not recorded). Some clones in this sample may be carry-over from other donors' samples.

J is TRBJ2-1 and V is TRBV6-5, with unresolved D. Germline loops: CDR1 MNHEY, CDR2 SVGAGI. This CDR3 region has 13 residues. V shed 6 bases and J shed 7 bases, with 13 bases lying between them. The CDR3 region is CASSPLFSNEQFF. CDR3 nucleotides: TGTGCCAGCAGCCCCCTTTTTTCAAATGAGCAGTTCTTC.

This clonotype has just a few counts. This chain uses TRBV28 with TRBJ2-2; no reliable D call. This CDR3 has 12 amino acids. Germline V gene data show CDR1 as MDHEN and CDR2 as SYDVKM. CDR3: CALSLDTGELFF. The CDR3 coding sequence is TGTGCATTGTCATTGGACACCGGGGAGCTGTTTTTT. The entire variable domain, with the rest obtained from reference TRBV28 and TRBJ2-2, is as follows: DVKVTQSSRYLVKRTGEKVFLECVQDMDHENMFWYRQDPGLGLRLIYFSYDVKMKEKGDIPEGYSVSREKKERFSLILESASTNQTSMYLCALSLDTGELFFGEGSRLTVL.

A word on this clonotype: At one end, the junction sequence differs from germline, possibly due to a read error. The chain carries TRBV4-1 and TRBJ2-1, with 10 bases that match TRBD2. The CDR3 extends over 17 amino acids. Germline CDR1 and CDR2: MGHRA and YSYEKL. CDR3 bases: TGTGCCAGCAGCCAAGTGGGTACTAGCGGGACACACAATGAGCAGTTCTTC. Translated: CASSQVGTSGTHNEQFF.

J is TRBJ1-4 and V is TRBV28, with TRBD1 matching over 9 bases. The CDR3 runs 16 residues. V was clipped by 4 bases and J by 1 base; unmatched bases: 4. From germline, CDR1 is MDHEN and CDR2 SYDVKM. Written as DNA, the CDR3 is TGTGCCAGCAGTTCCAACAGGGGGCGAACTAATGAAAAACTGTTTTTT. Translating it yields CASSSNRGRTNEKLFF. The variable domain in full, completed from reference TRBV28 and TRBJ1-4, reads DVKVTQSSRYLVKRTGEKVFLECVQDMDHENMFWYRQDPGLGLRLIYFSYDVKMKEKGDIPEGYSVSREKKERFSLILESASTNQTSMYLCASSSNRGRTNEKLFFGSGTQLSVL.

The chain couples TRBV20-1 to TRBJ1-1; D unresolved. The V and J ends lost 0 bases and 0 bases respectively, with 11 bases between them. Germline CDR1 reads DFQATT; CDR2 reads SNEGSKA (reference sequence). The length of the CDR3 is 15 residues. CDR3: CSAREYPEVNTEAFF. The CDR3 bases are TGCAGTGCTAGAGAGTACCCCGAGGTGAACACTGAAGCTTTCTTT.

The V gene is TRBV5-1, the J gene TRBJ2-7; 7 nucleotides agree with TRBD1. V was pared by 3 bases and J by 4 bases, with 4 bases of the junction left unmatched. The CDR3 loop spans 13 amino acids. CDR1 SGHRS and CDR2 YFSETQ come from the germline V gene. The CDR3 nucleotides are TGCGCCAGCAGCTCAGGACAGGAATACGAGCAGTACTTC. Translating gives CASSSGQEYEQYF.

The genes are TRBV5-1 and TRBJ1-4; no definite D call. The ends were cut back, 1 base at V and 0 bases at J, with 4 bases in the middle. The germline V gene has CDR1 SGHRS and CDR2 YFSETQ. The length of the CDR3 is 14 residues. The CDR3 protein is CASSLRSTNEKLFF. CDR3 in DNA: TGCGCCAGCAGCTTGAGATCAACTAATGAAAAACTGTTTTTT.

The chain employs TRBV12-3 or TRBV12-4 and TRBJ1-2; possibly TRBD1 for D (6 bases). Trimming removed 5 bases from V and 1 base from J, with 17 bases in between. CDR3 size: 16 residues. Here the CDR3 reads CASSPIQGSFNYGYTF. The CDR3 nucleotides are TGTGCCAGCAGTCCTATACAGGGCTCTTTTAACTATGGCTACACCTTC.